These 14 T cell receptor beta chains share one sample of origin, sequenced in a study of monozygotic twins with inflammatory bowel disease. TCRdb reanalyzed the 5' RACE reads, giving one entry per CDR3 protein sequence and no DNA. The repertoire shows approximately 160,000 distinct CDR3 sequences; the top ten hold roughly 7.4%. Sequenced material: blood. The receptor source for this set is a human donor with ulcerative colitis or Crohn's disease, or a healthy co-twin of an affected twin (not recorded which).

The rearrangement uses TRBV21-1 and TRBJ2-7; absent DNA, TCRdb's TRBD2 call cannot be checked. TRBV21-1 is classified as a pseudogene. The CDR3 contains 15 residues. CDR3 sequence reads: CASSRRTSGTYEQYF.

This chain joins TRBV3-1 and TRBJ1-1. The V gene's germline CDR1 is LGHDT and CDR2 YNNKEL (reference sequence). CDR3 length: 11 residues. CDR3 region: CASSRNTEAFF. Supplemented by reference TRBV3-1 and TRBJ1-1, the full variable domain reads DTAVSQTPKYLVTQMGNDKSIKCEQNLGHDTMYWYKQDSKKFLKIMFSYNNKELIINETVPNRFSPKSPDKAHLNLHINSLELGDSAVYFCASSRNTEAFFGQGTRLTVV.

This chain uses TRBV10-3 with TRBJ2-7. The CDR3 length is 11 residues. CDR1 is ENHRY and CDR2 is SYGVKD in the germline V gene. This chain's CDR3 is CATRTTREQYF.

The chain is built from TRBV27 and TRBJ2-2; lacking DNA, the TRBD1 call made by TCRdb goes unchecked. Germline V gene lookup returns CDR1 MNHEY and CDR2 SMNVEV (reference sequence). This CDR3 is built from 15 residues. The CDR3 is CASSLLTGASGELFF.

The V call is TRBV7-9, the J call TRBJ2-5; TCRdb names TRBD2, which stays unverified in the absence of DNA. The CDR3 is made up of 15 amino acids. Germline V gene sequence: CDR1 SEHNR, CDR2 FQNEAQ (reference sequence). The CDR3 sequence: CASSPAGTRQETQYF.

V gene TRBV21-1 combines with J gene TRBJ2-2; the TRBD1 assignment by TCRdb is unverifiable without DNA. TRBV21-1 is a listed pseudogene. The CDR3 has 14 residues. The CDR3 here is CASTKTTGTGELFF.

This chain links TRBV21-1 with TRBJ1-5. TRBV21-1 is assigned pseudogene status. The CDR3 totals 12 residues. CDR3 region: CLVDGSNQPQHF.

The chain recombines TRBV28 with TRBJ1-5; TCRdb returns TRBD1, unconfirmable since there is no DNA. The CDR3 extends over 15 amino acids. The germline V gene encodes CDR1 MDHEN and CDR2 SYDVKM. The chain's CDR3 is CASSLGQGGMEPQHF.

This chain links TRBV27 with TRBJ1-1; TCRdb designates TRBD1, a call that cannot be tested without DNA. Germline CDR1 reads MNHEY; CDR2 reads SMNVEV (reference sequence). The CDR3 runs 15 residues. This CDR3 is CASSLTRTVNTEAFF.

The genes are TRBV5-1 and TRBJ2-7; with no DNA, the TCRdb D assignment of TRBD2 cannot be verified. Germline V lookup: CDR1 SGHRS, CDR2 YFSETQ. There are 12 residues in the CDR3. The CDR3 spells CASSGLNYEQYF.

The CDR3 protein is CASSLGGLRNEQFF. The chain couples TRBV7-9 to TRBJ2-1. The CDR3 covers 14 residues. The germline CDR1 and CDR2 sequences are SEHNR and FQNEAQ (reference sequence).

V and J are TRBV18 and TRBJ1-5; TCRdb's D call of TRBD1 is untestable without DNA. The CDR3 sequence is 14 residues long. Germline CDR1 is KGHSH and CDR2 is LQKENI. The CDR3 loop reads CASSGTGGDQPQHF.

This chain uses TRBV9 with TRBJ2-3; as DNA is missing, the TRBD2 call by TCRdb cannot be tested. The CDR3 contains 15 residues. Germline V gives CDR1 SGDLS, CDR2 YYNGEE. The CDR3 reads CASSVEAGGTDTQYF.

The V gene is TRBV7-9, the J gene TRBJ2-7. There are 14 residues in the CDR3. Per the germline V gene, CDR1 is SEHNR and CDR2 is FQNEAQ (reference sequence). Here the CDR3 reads CASSPVGSGYEQYF. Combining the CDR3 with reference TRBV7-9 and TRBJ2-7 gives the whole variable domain DTGVSQNPRHKITKRGQNVTFRCDPISEHNRLYWYRQTLGQGPEFLTYFQNEAQLEKSRLLSDRFSAERPKGSFSTLEIQRTEQGDSAMYLCASSPVGSGYEQYFGPGTRLTVT.